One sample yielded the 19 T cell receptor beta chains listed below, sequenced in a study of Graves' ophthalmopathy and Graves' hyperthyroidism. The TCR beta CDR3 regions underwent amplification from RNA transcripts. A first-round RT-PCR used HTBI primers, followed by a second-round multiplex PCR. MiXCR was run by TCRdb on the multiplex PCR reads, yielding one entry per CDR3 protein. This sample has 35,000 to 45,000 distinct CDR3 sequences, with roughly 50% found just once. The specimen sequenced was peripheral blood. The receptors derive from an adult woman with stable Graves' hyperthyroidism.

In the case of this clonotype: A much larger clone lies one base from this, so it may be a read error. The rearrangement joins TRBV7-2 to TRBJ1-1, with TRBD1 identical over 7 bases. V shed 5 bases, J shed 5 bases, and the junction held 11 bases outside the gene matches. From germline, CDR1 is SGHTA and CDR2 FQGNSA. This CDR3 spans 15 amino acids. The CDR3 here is CASSQAGGGDTEAFF. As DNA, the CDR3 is TGTGCCAGCAGCCAAGCAGGGGGGGGAGATACTGAAGCTTTCTTT.

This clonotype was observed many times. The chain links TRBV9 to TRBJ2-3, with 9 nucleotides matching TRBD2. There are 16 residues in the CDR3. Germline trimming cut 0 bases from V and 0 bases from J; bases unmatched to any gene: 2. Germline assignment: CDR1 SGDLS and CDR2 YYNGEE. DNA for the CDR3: TGTGCCAGCAGCGTAGGACTAGCGGAGAGCACAGATACGCAGTATTTT. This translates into CASSVGLAESTDTQYF.

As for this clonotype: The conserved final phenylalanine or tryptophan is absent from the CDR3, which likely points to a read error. Written as DNA, the CDR3 is TGTGCCAGTAGTCCCAGTAGCTCCTGCAATGAGCAGTTCTCC. This encodes CASSPSSSCNEQFS. This chain uses TRBV19 with TRBJ2-1; D remains ambiguous. This CDR3 is 14 amino acids long. Germline V lookup: CDR1 LNHDA, CDR2 SQIVND (reference sequence).

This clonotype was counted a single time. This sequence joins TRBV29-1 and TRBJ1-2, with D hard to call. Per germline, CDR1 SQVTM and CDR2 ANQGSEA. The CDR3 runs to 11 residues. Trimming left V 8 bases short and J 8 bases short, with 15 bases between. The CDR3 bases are TGCAGCTTGACCCAAGCTGAGGGCTACACCTTC. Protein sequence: CSLTQAEGYTF.

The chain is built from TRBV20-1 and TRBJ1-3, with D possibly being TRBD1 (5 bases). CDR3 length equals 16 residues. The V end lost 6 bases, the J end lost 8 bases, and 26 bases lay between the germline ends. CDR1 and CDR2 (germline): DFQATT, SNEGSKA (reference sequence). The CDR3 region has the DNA TGCAGTGCCGAGGGAGGGGCCTCCTACGAGCAGTACACCATATATTTT. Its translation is CSAEGGASYEQYTIYF.

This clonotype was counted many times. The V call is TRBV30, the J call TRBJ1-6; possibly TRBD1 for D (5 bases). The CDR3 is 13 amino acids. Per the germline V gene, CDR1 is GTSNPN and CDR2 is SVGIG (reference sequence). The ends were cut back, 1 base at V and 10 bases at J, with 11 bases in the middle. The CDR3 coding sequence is TGTGCCTGGAGTGCCAGGGCATACTCACCCCTCCACTTT. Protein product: CAWSARAYSPLHF.

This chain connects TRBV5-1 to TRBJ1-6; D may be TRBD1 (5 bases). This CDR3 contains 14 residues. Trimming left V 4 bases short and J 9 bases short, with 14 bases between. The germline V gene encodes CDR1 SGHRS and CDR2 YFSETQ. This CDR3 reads CASSRGAGPSPLHF. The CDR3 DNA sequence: TGCGCCAGCAGCCGCGGGGCAGGGCCTTCACCCCTCCACTTT.

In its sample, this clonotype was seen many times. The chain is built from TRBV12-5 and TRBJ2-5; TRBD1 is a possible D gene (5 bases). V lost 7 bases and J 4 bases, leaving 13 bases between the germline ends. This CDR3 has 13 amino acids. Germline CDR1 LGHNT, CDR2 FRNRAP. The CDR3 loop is CASAHQGLETQYF. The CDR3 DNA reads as TGTGCTAGTGCGCATCAGGGTTTAGAGACCCAGTACTTC.

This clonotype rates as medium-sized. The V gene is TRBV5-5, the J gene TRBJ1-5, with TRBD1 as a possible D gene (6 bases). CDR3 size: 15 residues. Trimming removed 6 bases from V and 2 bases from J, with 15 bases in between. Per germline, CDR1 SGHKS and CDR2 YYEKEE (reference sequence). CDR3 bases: TGTGCCAGCACTCCGGGGGGGCAGGGCAATCAGCCCCAGCATTTT. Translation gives CASTPGGQGNQPQHF.

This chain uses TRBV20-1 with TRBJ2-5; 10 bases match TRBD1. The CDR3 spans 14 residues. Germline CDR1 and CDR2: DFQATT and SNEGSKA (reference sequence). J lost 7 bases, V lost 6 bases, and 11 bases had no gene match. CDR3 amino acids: CSARDRGRGRTQYF. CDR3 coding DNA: TGCAGTGCCCGCGACAGGGGGCGTGGACGGACCCAGTACTTC.

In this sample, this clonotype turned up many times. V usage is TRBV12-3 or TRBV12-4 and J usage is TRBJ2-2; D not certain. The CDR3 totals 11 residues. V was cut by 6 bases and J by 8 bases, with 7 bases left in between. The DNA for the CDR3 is TGTGCCAGCAGCGTAGGGGGGGAGCTGTTTTTT. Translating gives CASSVGGELFF.

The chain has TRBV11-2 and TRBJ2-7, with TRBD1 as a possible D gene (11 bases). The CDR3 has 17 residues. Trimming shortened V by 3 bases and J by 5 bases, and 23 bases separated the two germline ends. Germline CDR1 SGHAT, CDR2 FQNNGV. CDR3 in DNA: TGTGCCAGCAGCTTTCAACTAGCGGGACAGGGGGGCGACGAGCAGTACTTC. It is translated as CASSFQLAGQGGDEQYF.

The CDR3 sequence is CASSYSGQGGYEQYF. The CDR3 DNA sequence: TGTGCCAGCAGTTACTCTGGACAGGGGGGCTACGAGCAGTACTTC. This sequence joins TRBV6-6 and TRBJ2-7, with TRBD1 matching over 10 bases. V dropped 0 bases and J dropped 3; count of bases not matched to a gene: 2. Germline CDR1 and CDR2: MNHNY and SVGAGI (reference sequence). This CDR3 contains 15 residues.

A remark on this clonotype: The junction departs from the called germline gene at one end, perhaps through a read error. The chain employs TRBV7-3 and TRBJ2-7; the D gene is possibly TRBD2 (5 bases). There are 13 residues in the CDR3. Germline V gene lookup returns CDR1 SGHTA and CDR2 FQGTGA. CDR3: CTSSCQRIYEQYF. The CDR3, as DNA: TGTACCAGCAGTTGTCAGCGGATCTACGAGCAGTACTTC.

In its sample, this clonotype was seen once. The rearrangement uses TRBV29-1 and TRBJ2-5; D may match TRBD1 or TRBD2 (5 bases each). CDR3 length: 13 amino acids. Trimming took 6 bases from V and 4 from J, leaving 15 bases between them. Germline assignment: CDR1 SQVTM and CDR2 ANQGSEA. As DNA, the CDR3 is TGCAGCGTCCCCGGGGCAGGGTTAGAGACCCAGTACTTC. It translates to CSVPGAGLETQYF.

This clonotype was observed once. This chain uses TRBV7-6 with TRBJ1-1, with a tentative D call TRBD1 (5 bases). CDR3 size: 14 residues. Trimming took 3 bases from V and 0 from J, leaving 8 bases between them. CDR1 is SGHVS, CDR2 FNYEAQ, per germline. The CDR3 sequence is CASSLGLLNTEAFF. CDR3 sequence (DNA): TGTGCCAGCAGCTTGGGACTTCTGAACACTGAAGCTTTCTTT.

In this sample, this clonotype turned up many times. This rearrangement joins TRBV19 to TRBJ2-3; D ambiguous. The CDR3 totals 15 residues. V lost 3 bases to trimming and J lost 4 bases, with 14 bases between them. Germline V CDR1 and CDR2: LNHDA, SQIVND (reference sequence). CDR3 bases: TGTGCCAGTAGTATTGGTGGACGTGGGGCAGATACGCAGTATTTT. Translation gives CASSIGGRGADTQYF.

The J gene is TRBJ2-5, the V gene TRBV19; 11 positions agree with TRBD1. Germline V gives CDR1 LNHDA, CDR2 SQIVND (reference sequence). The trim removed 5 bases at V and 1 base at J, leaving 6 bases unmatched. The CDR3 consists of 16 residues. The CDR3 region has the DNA TGTGCCAGTAGTCCGCTTGGACAGGGGGCCCAAGAGACCCAGTACTTC. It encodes CASSPLGQGAQETQYF.

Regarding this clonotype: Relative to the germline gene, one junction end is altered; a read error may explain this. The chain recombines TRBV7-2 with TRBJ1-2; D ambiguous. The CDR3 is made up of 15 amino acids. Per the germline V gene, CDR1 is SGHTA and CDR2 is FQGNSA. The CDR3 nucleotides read TGTGCCAGCAGCTTAGTGGCAGTACAGAACTATGGCTGCACCTTC. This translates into CASSLVAVQNYGCTF.